Listed here are 16 T cell receptor beta chains from one sample, sequenced in a study of T cells after yellow fever vaccination. TCRdb processed the 5' RACE reads anew with MiXCR; each CDR3 protein has one entry. The table includes approximately 550,000 distinct CDR3 sequences, around 21% detected once. The starting material was PBMCs, obtained 15 days after the yellow fever booster vaccination. The receptor set was obtained from a man aged 25 to 45 who received the YFV17D yellow fever vaccine.

The CDR3: CAISRTSGNSYEQYF. DNA for the CDR3: TGTGCCATCAGTAGGACTAGCGGGAACTCCTACGAGCAGTACTTC. V and J are TRBV10-3 and TRBJ2-7; 12 positions match TRBD2. This CDR3 region has 15 residues. Germline assignment: CDR1 ENHRY and CDR2 SYGVKD. Germline trimming cut 5 bases from V and 0 bases from J; bases unmatched to any gene: 2.

The rearrangement links TRBV12-3 or TRBV12-4 to TRBJ1-2; TRBD1 agrees at 11 bases. The CDR3 contains 14 residues. The trim removed 4 bases at V and 4 bases at J, leaving 2 bases unmatched. Written as DNA, the CDR3 is TGTGCCAGCAGTTCGGACAGGGGGCTCTATGGCTACACCTTC. Encoded protein: CASSSDRGLYGYTF.

This rearrangement joins TRBV20-1 to TRBJ2-2; D may be TRBD2 (6 bases). Trimming removed 6 bases at V and 8 bases at J, with 13 bases between. The germline CDR1 and CDR2 sequences are DFQATT and SNEGSKA (reference sequence). This CDR3 contains 12 residues. The CDR3 spells CSAIFGGGELFF. The CDR3 bases are TGCAGTGCGATTTTTGGAGGGGGGGAGCTGTTTTTT.

The J gene is TRBJ2-2, the V gene TRBV29-1; D gene uncertain. V was shortened by 6 bases and J by 1 base, with 12 bases between the two germline ends. The CDR3 consists of 14 residues. Per germline, CDR1 SQVTM and CDR2 ANQGSEA. The CDR3 here is CSVSILGNTGELFF. In nucleotides, the CDR3 is TGCAGCGTCTCTATCCTCGGGAACACCGGGGAGCTGTTTTTT.

This clonotype was seen more than once but under ten times. The V call is TRBV10-3, the J call TRBJ2-2; D not certain. The germline V gene has CDR1 ENHRY and CDR2 SYGVKD. The CDR3 is 12 residues long. V was trimmed by 2 bases and J by 5 bases, leaving 3 bases between them. Written as DNA, the CDR3 is TGTGCCATCAGTGAGATTACCGGGGAGCTGTTTTTT. It codes for CAISEITGELFF.

This clonotype occurred once. The chain recombines TRBV14 with TRBJ2-7, with 7 bases lining up with TRBD1. CDR1 and CDR2 (germline): SGHDN, FVKESK. The junction had 6 bases not matched to a gene; V was cut back by 1 base and J by 3 bases. The CDR3 is 15 amino acids. The chain's CDR3 is CASSQGPGTVYEQYF. CDR3 coding DNA: TGTGCCAGCAGCCAAGGACCGGGGACAGTCTACGAGCAGTACTTC.

This clonotype has a handful of counts. The chain links TRBV29-1 to TRBJ2-7; D not certain. The CDR3 covers 13 residues. V dropped 5 bases and J dropped 0 bases, with 11 bases sitting between them. Germline V gene data show CDR1 as SQVTM and CDR2 as ANQGSEA. The CDR3 sequence: CSVLDASSYEQYF. The CDR3 DNA reads TGCAGCGTTCTGGACGCGAGCTCCTACGAGCAGTACTTC.

In its sample, this clonotype was seen a few times. The chain joins TRBV15 to TRBJ2-1; 10 bases are shared with TRBD2. The V and J ends lost 0 bases and 0 bases, in that order; junction bases with no gene match: 11. This CDR3 spans 20 amino acids. Per the germline V gene, CDR1 is LNHNV and CDR2 is YYDKDF (reference sequence). This chain's CDR3 is CATSRDQELAGVSSYNEQFF. The CDR3 DNA sequence: TGTGCCACCAGCAGAGATCAGGAGCTAGCGGGAGTAAGCTCCTACAATGAGCAGTTCTTC.

The chain combines TRBV7-2 with TRBJ2-7; 11 bases map to TRBD1. This CDR3 has 16 amino acids. CDR1 and CDR2 from the germline V gene are SGHTA and FQGNSA. V trimming: 3 bases; J trimming: 3 bases; junction bases outside the gene matches: 7. CDR3 sequence: CASSLGRTGGGYEQYF. In DNA form, the CDR3 reads TGTGCCAGCAGCTTGGGCCGGACAGGGGGCGGCTACGAGCAGTACTTC. Based on the CDR3 plus reference TRBV7-2 and TRBJ2-7, the full variable domain is GAGVSQSPSNKVTEKGKDVELRCDPISGHTALYWYRQSLGQGLEFLIYFQGNSAPDKSGLPSDRFSAERTGGSVSTLTIQRTQQEDSAVYLCASSLGRTGGGYEQYFGPGTRLTVT.

This clonotype was counted a few times. The J gene is TRBJ2-7, the V gene TRBV7-2; no reliable D call. CDR3 length equals 14 residues. The V end was cut by 3 bases, the J end by 6 bases, with 15 bases between. Germline CDR1 reads SGHTA; CDR2 reads FQGNSA. This CDR3 is CASSFQWESSEQYF. CDR3 sequence (DNA): TGTGCCAGCAGCTTTCAGTGGGAATCTTCCGAGCAGTACTTC.

This chain joins TRBV20-1 and TRBJ2-3, with TRBD2 identical over 9 bases. Trimming cost V 4 bases and J 4 bases; bases outside gene matches: 6. Germline V lookup: CDR1 DFQATT, CDR2 SNEGSKA (reference sequence). CDR3 length equals 14 residues. The DNA for the CDR3 is TGCAGTGCTACTTTAGCGGGAGCCCCAGATACGCAGTATTTT. The encoded protein is CSATLAGAPDTQYF.

On this clonotype: A single base separates this from a much larger clone, so it may be a read error. V gene TRBV5-8 combines with J gene TRBJ2-3; TRBD2 matches 7 bases. The CDR3 runs 13 residues. The germline V gene has CDR1 SGHTS and CDR2 YDEGEE. In DNA, the CDR3 is TGTGCCGGGGGACTACTCGCCTCAGATACGCTGTATTTT. Amino acids: CAGGLLASDTLYF.

The chain is built from TRBV7-2 and TRBJ2-6; no reliable D call. Germline V gene sequence: CDR1 SGHTA, CDR2 FQGNSA. V was clipped by 5 bases and J by 0 bases, with 8 bases between them. The CDR3 runs to 15 residues. The CDR3 is CASSLQTSGANVLTF. CDR3 in DNA: TGTGCCAGCAGCCTACAGACCTCTGGGGCCAACGTCCTGACTTTC.

Notes on this clonotype: Because the CDR3 is missing its conserved closing phenylalanine or tryptophan, this is likely a read error. The DNA is left out, because the CDR3 cannot be placed on it with certainty; the CDR3 is given as TCRdb lists it. The rearrangement uses TRBV14 and TRBJ2-3; the table's TRBD1 call for D was not verified on the DNA. The CDR3 is 12 residues long, ends included. Germline-derived CDR1 and CDR2 are SGHDN and FVKESK. The CDR3 spells CASSQEGATFRI.

This chain joins TRBV6-1 and TRBJ2-7, with 12 bases that match TRBD2. From germline, CDR1 is MNHNS and CDR2 SASEGT. The CDR3 is 13 amino acids. Unmatched junction bases numbered 9, after V lost 6 bases and J lost 12 bases. CDR3 DNA sequence: TGTGCCAGCAGATGGACTAGCGGGGCAACGTGGTACTTC. Protein product: CASRWTSGATWYF.

This rearrangement joins TRBV5-1 to TRBJ2-1; 12 bases map to TRBD2. Germline lookup yields CDR1 SGHRS and CDR2 YFSETQ. CDR3 length: 16 residues. Trimming removed 5 bases from V and 6 bases from J; junction bases left unmatched: 9. The CDR3 DNA follows: TGCGCCAGCAGACAATCCCTAGCGGGAGGGGTCAATGAGCAGTTCTTC. It translates to CASRQSLAGGVNEQFF.